This T cell receptor beta chain was sequenced during a study of response to subunit inactivated influenza vaccine. CDR1 is DFQATT and CDR2 is SNEGSKA in the germline V gene (reference sequence). The CDR3 has 16 residues. J was trimmed by 3 bases and V by 1 base; bases with no gene match: 8. MiXCR was run by TCRdb on the RT-PCR reads, yielding one entry per CDR3 protein. The sample includes roughly 540,000 distinct CDR3 sequences, approximately 20% of them seen just once. This same sample was also part of a study on T cells expressing NK-cell markers. That work states: 5'RACE template switching with UMIs produced the TCR beta cDNA. In a handful of donors, dominant NKG2C+ clonotypes were roughly 1.0-8% of CD8+ T cells.

The receptor's source is a man in his forties or fifties who received an inactivated influenza vaccine. J is TRBJ1-4 and V is TRBV20-1, with 7 bases that match TRBD1. The specimen was CD4+ T cells sorted from PBMCs, collected approximately 12 days after vaccination. The CDR3: CSARALTGAANEKLFF. The CDR3 coding sequence is TGCAGTGCTAGAGCATTAACAGGGGCGGCTAATGAAAAACTGTTTTTT.